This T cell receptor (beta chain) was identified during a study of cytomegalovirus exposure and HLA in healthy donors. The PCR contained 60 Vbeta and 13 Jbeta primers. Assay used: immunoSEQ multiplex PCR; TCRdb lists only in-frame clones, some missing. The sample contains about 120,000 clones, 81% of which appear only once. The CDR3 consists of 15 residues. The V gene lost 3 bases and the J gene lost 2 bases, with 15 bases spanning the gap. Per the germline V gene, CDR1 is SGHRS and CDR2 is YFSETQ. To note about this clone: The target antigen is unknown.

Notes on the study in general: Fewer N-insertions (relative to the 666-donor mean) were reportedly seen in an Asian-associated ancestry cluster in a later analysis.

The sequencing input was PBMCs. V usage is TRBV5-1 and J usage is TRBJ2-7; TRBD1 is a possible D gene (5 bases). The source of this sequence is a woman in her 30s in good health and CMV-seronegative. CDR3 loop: CASSYASTDTYEQYF. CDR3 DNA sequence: TGCGCCAGCAGCTATGCCTCGACAGATACCTACGAGCAGTACTTC.